This T cell receptor (beta chain) was observed in a study of blood T cell repertoires in COVID-19. Study in general: Both acute and convalescent COVID-19 samples were obtained from the United States, Italy and Spain. Sample material is recorded as cDNA or gDNA derived from T cells, B-cell-depleted T cells, or PBMCs.

Under the authors' procedure: Nucleated cell counts were estimated from reference gene primer amplification. TCRdb keeps only in-frame clones here, not all; method: immunoSEQ multiplex PCR. D and trimming come from the DNA, and the V and J calls and clone size come from that table. Of 25,000 to 35,000 clones in the sample, around 90% were seen once. Specimen: peripheral blood. The sequence was obtained from a man aged 70-80 years with active or convalescent COVID-19.

CDR3 nucleotides: TGTGCCAGCAGTGATAACAGGGCTTGGCAGCCCCAGCATTTT. Translating it yields CASSDNRAWQPQHF. The chain links TRBV6-1 to TRBJ1-5, with D perhaps TRBD1 (6 bases). This CDR3 contains 14 residues. Germline-derived CDR1 and CDR2 are MNHNS and SASEGT. Between the trimmed V and J ends, which lost 3 bases and 7 bases, there was a span of 13 bases.